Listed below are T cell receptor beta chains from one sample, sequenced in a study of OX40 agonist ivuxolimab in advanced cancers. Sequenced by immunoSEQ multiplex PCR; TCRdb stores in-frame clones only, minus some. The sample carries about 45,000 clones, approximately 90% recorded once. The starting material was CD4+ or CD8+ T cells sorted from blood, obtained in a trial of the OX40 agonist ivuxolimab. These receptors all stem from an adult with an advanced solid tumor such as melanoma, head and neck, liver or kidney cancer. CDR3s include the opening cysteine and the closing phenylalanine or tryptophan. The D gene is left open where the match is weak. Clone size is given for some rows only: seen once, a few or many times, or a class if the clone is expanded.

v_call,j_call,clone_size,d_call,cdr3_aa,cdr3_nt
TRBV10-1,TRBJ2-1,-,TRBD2,CASSESKVLAGEKFF,TGCGCCAGCAGTGAGTCTAAGGTACTAGCGGGAGAGAAGTTCTTC
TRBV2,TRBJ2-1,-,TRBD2,CASMSGSSYNEQFF,TGTGCCAGCATGAGCGGGAGCTCCTACAATGAGCAGTTCTTC
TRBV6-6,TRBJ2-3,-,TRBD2,CASRRLAGADTQYF,TGTGCCAGCAGGAGACTAGCGGGGGCGGATACGCAGTATTTT
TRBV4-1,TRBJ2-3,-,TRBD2,CASSPSLIAGFTDTQYF,TGCGCCAGCAGCCCCTCCCTTATAGCGGGATTTACAGATACGCAGTATTTT
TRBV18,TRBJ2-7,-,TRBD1,CASSSGQGPYEQYF,TGTGCCAGCTCATCGGGACAGGGCCCCTACGAGCAGTACTTC
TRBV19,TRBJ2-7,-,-,CASSIVEQDYEQYF,TGTGCCAGTAGTATAGTTGAACAGGACTACGAGCAGTACTTC
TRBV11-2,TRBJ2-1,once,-,CASSRAGEQFF,TGTGCCAGCAGCCGCGCGGGGGAGCAGTTCTTC
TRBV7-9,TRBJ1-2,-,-,CASSLGQDASGYTF,TGTGCCAGCAGCTTAGGGCAAGACGCTAGTGGCTACACCTTC
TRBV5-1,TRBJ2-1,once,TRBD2,CASSWAGGNYNEQFF,TGCGCCAGCAGCTGGGCGGGAGGGAACTACAATGAGCAGTTCTTC
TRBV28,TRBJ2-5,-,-,CASSLGMGSQETQYF,TGTGCCAGCAGCCTGGGGATGGGGTCTCAAGAGACCCAGTACTTC
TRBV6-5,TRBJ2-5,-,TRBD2,CASSSGTSIETQYF,TGTGCCAGCAGTTCAGGGACTAGCATTGAGACCCAGTACTTC
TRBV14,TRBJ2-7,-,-,CASSPELGDSYEQYF,TGTGCCAGCAGCCCCGAACTGGGGGACTCCTACGAGCAGTACTTC
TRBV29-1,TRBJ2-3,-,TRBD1,CSVDGTGREDTQYF,TGCAGCGTTGACGGGACAGGGAGAGAAGATACGCAGTATTTT
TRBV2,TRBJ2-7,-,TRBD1,CASSYRDSYEQYF,TGTGCCAGCAGTTACCGGGACAGCTACGAGCAGTACTTC
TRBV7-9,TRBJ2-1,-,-,CASTNYVGGEYNEQFF,TGTGCCAGCACCAATTATGTCGGGGGCGAATACAATGAGCAGTTCTTC
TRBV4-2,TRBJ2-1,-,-,CASSQGTNEQFF,TGTGCCAGCAGCCAAGGGACAAATGAGCAGTTCTTC
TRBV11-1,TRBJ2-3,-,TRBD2,CASSLGTSGGTDTQYF,TGTGCCAGCAGCTTAGGCACTAGCGGGGGCACAGATACGCAGTATTTT
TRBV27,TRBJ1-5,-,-,CASSLAGGAQPQHF,TGTGCCAGCAGTTTAGCAGGCGGGGCGCAGCCCCAGCATTTT
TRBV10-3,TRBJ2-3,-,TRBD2,CAISGLAGRLTDTQYF,TGTGCCATCAGTGGACTAGCGGGGCGCCTCACAGATACGCAGTATTTT
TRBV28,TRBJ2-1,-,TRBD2,CASSERERDEQFF,TGTGCCAGCAGTGAGCGGGAGAGGGATGAGCAGTTCTTC
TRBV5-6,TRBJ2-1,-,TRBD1,CASSAGTGPYNEQFF,TGTGCCAGCAGCGCCGGGACAGGACCCTACAATGAGCAGTTCTTC
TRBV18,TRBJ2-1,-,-,CASSVLARGNEQFF,TGTGCCAGCTCAGTTCTAGCGAGAGGCAATGAGCAGTTCTTC
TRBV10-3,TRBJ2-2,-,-,CAIDSGTGELFF,TGTGCCATCGACAGTGGCACCGGGGAGCTGTTTTTT
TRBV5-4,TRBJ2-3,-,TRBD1,CASSPAPGQNTDTQYF,TGTGCCAGCAGCCCGGCCCCGGGACAGAACACAGATACGCAGTATTTT
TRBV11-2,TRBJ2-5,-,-,CASSFGRGGWLETQYF,TGTGCCAGCAGCTTCGGCAGGGGCGGCTGGTTAGAGACCCAGTACTTC
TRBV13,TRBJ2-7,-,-,CASSFTPRGEYEQYF,TGTGCCAGCAGCTTTACCCCCAGGGGGGAGTACGAGCAGTACTTC
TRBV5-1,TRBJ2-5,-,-,CASSFGDSLTFQETQYF,TGCGCCAGCAGCTTTGGAGATTCCTTAACTTTCCAAGAGACCCAGTACTTC
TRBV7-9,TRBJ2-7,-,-,CAIRSLGYEQYF,TGTGCCATACGGAGTTTGGGGTACGAGCAGTACTTC
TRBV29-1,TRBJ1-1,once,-,CSVEKGSGGTEAFF,TGCAGCGTTGAAAAGGGTAGTGGGGGCACTGAAGCTTTCTTT
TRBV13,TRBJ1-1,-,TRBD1,CASSLGVDREGKAFF,TGTGCCAGCAGCTTAGGGGTTGACAGGGAGGGAAAAGCTTTCTTT
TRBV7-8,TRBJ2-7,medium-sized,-,CASSENNYEQYF,TGTGCCAGCAGCGAGAACAACTACGAGCAGTACTTC
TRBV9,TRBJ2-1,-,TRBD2,CASSGPRLAVTNEQFF,TGTGCCAGCAGCGGACCTAGACTAGCGGTAACGAATGAGCAGTTCTTC
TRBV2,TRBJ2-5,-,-,CASSDPSPGGFQETQYF,TGTGCCAGCAGTGACCCCAGCCCTGGGGGCTTTCAAGAGACCCAGTACTTC
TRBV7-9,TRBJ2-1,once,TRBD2,CASRLAGGEQFF,TGTGCCAGCAGACTAGCGGGAGGTGAGCAGTTCTTC
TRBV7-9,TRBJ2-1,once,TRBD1,CASSSAAGTGGMRYNEQFF,TGTGCCAGCAGCTCCGCGGCCGGGACAGGGGGCATGAGGTACAATGAGCAGTTCTTC
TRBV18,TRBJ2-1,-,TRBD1,CASSPGTGKRDEQFF,TGTGCCAGCTCACCGGGGACAGGGAAGAGGGATGAGCAGTTCTTC
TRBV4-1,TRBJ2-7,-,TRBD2,CASSVTSGGSSYEQYF,TGCGCCAGCAGCGTCACTAGCGGAGGGAGCTCCTACGAGCAGTACTTC
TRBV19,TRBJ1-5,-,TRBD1,CASSLDRGSNQPQHF,TGTGCCAGTAGTCTCGACAGGGGTAGCAATCAGCCCCAGCATTTT
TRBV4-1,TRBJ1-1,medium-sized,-,CASSRGGVAEAFF,TGCGCCAGCAGCCGGGGAGGTGTAGCTGAAGCTTTCTTT
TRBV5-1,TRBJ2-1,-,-,CASSRTTNEQFF,TGCGCCAGCAGCCGGACCACCAATGAGCAGTTCTTC
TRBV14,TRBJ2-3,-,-,CASSRPGRTTDTQYF,TGTGCCAGCAGCCGGCCTGGCCGGACCACAGATACGCAGTATTTT
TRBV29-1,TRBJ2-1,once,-,CSVDFSNEQFF,TGCAGCGTTGATTTCAGCAATGAGCAGTTCTTC
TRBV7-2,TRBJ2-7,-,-,CASSSVDSSSLYEQYF,TGTGCCAGCAGCTCAGTGGACAGTTCGAGTCTCTACGAGCAGTACTTC
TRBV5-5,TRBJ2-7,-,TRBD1,CASSLATGGYEQYF,TGTGCCAGCAGCTTGGCCACAGGGGGCTACGAGCAGTACTTC
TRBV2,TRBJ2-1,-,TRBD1,CASRGDREYYNEQFF,TGTGCCAGCAGGGGTGACAGGGAATACTACAATGAGCAGTTCTTC
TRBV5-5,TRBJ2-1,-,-,CASSLVSYNEQFF,TGTGCCAGCAGCTTGGTATCCTACAATGAGCAGTTCTTC
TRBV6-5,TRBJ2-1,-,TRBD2,CASSSPMGGYEQFF,TGTGCCAGCAGTTCTCCCATGGGAGGGTATGAGCAGTTCTTC
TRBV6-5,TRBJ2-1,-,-,CASSYLNEQFF,TGTGCCAGCAGTTACCTCAATGAGCAGTTCTTC
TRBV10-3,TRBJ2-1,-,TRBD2,CAISGTSGRGYEQFF,TGTGCCATCAGCGGGACTAGCGGGAGGGGTTATGAGCAGTTCTTC
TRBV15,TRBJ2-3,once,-,CATSSVGRDTQYF,TGTGCCACCAGCAGTGTGGGTCGAGATACGCAGTATTTT
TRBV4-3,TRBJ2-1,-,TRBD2,CASSRGAGLTSSYNEQFF,TGCGCCAGCAGCCGAGGAGCGGGGTTGACAAGCTCCTACAATGAGCAGTTCTTC
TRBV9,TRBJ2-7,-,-,CASSVDGSSYEQYF,TGTGCCAGCAGCGTAGATGGGAGCTCCTACGAGCAGTACTTC
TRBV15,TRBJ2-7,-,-,CATSRIADYYEQYF,TGTGCCACCAGCAGAATTGCAGACTACTACGAGCAGTACTTC
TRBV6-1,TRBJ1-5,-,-,CASSELRQPYSNQPQHF,TGTGCCAGCAGTGAATTAAGACAGCCTTATAGCAATCAGCCCCAGCATTTT
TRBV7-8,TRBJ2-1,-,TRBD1,CASSPGTGVNNEQFF,TGTGCCAGCAGTCCCGGGACAGGAGTAAACAATGAGCAGTTCTTC
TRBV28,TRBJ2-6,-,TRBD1,CASSSSGTGDSGANVLTF,TGTGCCAGCAGTAGCTCCGGGACAGGGGATTCCGGGGCCAACGTCCTGACTTTC
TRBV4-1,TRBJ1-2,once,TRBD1,CASSSDRLHYGYTF,TGCGCCAGCAGCTCGGACAGGTTGCACTATGGCTACACCTTC
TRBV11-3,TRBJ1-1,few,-,CASSPGTSTEAFF,TGTGCCAGCAGCCCAGGGACATCAACTGAAGCTTTCTTT
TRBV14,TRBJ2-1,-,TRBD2,CASSQDHWAGVHEQFF,TGTGCCAGCAGCCAAGACCACTGGGCGGGAGTCCATGAGCAGTTCTTC
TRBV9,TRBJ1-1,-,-,CASSGERNTEAFF,TGTGCCAGCAGCGGCGAAAGAAACACTGAAGCTTTCTTT